This TCR beta chain was found in a study of blood T cell repertoires in COVID-19. The wider study: The origin of the acute and convalescent COVID-19 samples was the United States, Italy and Spain. The cDNA or gDNA used as material had been derived from T cells, B-cell-depleted T cells, or PBMCs.

V shed 4 bases, J shed 1 base, and the junction held 6 bases outside the gene matches. CDR3 size: 15 residues. The germline gives CDR1 SGHRS, CDR2 YFSETQ. Original handling: By means of reference gene primer amplification, nucleated cell counts were estimated. This table comes from immunoSEQ multiplex PCR, and its TCRdb copy is limited to in-frame clones, with some not included. The DNA gave D and trimming, while V, J and clone size come from that table. Among about 100,000 clones listed, about 89% were seen once. This receptor was taken from a man between 45 and 60 years old with active COVID-19. The sample comprised peripheral blood. This chain uses TRBV5-1 with TRBJ2-3, with TRBD1 matching 7 bases. DNA for the CDR3: TGCGCCAGCAGCCATACAGGGGACCGCACAGATACGCAGTATTTT. The encoded protein is CASSHTGDRTDTQYF.